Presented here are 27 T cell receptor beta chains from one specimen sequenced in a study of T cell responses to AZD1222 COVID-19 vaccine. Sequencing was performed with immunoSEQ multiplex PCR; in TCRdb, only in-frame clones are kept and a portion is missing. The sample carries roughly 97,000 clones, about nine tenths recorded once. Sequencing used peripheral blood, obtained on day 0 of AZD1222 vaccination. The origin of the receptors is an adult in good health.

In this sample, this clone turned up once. CDR3 sequence reads: CASSVGPGTNTGELFF. CDR3 DNA sequence: TGTGCCAGCAGCGTAGGTCCGGGGACGAACACCGGGGAGCTGTTTTTT. This rearrangement joins TRBV9 to TRBJ2-2; D is possibly TRBD2 (5 bases). CDR3 length equals 16 residues. The V and J ends lost 0 bases and 0 bases respectively, with 9 bases between them. CDR1 is SGDLS and CDR2 is YYNGEE in the germline V gene.

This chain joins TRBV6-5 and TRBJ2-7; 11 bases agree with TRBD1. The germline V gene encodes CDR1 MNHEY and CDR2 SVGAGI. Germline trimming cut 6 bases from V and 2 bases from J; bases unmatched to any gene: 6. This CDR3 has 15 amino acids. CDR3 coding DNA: TGTGCCAGCAGACCCCCGGGACAGGGGGCCTACGAGCAGTACTTC. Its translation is CASRPPGQGAYEQYF.

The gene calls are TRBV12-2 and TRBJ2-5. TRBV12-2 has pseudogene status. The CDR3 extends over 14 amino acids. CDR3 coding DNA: TGTGCAAGTCGCAAAAAGGGGGGCCGAGAGACCCAGTACTTC. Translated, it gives CASRKKGGRETQYF.

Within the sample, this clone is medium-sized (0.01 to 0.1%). CDR3 nucleotides: TGTGCCAGTAGTACCCGACAGGCAAGGGAGCAGTTCTTC. This translates into CASSTRQAREQFF. The chain has TRBV19 and TRBJ2-1; perhaps TRBD1 as D (6 bases). The CDR3 is made up of 13 amino acids. V was cut by 4 bases and J by 10 bases, with 14 bases left in between. Per germline, CDR1 LNHDA and CDR2 SQIVND (reference sequence).

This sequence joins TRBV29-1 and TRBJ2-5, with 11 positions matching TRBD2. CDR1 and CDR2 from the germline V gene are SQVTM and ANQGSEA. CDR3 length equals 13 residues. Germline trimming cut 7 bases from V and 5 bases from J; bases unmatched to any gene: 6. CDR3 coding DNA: TGCAGCGCCCGACTAGCGGGGTTGGAGACCCAGTACTTC. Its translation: CSARLAGLETQYF.

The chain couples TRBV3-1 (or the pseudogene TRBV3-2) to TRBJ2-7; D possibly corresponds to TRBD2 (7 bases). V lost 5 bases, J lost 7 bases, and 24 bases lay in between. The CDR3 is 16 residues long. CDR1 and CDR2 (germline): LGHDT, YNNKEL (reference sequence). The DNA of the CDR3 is TGTGCCAGCAGCTCTCTTAGTGGGGGGGCCGGTGGAGAGCAGTACTTC. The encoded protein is CASSSLSGGAGGEQYF.

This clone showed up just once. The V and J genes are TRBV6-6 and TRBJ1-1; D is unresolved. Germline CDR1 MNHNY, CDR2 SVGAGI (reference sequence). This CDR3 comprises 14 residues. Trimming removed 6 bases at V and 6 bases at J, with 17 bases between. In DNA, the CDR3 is TGTGCCAGCAGAACGGGAGGCTCGGGTGCTGAAGCTTTCTTT. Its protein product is CASRTGGSGAEAFF.

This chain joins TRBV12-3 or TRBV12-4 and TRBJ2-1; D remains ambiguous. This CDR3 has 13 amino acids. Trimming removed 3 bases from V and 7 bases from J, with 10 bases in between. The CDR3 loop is CASSFRYPNEQFF. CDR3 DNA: TGTGCCAGCAGTTTTAGGTACCCAAATGAGCAGTTCTTC.

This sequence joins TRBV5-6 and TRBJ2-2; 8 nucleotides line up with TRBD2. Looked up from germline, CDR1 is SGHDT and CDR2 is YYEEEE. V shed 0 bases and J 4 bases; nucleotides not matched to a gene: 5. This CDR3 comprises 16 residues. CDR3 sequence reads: CASSLAGTRSTGELFF. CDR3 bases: TGTGCCAGCAGCTTGGCCGGGACTAGGAGCACCGGGGAGCTGTTTTTT.

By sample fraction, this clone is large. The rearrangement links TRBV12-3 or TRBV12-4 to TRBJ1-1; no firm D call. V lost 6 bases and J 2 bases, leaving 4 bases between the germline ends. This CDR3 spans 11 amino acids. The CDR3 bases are TGTGCCAGCAGCCCAAACACTGAAGCTTTCTTT. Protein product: CASSPNTEAFF.

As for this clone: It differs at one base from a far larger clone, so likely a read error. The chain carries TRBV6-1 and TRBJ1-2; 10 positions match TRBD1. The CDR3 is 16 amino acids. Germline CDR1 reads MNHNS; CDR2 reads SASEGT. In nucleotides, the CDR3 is TGTGCCTGCAGTGAAAACCACGGGACAGGGGTGAATGGCTACACCTTC. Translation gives CACSENHGTGVNGYTF.

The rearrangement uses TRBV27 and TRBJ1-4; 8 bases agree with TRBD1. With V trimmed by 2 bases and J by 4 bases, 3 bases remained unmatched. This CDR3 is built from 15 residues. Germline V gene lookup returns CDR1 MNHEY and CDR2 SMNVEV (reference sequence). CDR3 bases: TGTGCCAGCAGTTTAAGGACAGGGAATAATGAAAAACTGTTTTTT. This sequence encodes CASSLRTGNNEKLFF.

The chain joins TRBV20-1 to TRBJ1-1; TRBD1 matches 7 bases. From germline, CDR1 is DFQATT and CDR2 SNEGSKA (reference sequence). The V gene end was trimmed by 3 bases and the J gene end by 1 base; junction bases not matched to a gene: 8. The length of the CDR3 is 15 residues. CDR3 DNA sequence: TGCAGTGCTAGTCCCTTCAGACAGGGGAACACTGAAGCTTTCTTT. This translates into CSASPFRQGNTEAFF.

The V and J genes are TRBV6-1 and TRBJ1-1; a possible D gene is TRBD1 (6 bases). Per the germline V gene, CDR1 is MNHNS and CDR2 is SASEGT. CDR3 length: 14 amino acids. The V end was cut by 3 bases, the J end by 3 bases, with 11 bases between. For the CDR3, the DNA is TGTGCCAGCAGTGATTTGAGGGGGTACACTGAAGCTTTCTTT. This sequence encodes CASSDLRGYTEAFF.

The CDR3 sequence is CAISESGTRFSYNEQFF. CDR3 sequence (DNA): TGTGCCATCAGTGAGTCAGGGACACGATTCTCCTACAATGAGCAGTTCTTC. The chain recombines TRBV10-3 with TRBJ2-1; possibly TRBD1 for D (6 bases). Germline CDR1 ENHRY, CDR2 SYGVKD. This CDR3 region has 17 residues. The V gene lost 0 bases and the J gene lost 0 bases, with 12 bases spanning the gap.

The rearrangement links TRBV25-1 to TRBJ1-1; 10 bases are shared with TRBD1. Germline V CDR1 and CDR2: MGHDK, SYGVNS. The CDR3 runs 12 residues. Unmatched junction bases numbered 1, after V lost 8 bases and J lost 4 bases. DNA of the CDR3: TGTGCCAGCCGGACAGGGGGCACTGAAGCTTTCTTT. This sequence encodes CASRTGGTEAFF.

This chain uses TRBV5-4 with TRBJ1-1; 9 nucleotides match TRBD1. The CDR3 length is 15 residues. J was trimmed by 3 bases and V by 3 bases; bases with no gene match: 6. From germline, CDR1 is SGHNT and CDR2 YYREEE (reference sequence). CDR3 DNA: TGTGCCAGCAGCTCTCCACAGGGGGCGGACACTGAAGCTTTCTTT. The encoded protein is CASSSPQGADTEAFF.

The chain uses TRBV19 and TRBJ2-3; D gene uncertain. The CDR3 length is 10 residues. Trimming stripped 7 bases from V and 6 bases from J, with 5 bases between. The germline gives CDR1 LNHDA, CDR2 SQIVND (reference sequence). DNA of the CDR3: TGTGCCAGTAATGGGGATACGCAGTATTTT. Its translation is CASNGDTQYF.

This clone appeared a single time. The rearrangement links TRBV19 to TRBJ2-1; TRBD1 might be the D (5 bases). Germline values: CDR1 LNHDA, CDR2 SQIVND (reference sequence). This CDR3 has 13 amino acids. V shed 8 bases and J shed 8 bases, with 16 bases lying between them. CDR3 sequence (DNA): TGTGCCAGTGCAAACGAAGGGGCTGATGAGCAGTTCTTC. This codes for CASANEGADEQFF.

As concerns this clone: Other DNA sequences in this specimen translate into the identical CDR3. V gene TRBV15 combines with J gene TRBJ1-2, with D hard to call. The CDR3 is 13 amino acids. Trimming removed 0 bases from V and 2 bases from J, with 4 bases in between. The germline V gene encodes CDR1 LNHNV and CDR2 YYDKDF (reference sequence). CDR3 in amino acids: CATSRDRNYGYTF. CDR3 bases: TGTGCCACCAGCAGAGATCGCAACTATGGCTACACCTTC.

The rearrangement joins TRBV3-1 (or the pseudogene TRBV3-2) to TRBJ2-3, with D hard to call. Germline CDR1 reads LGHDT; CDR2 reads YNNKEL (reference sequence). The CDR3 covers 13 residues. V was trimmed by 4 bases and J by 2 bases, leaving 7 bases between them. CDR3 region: CASSPTATDTQYF. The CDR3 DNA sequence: TGTGCCAGCAGCCCTACTGCCACAGATACGCAGTATTTT.

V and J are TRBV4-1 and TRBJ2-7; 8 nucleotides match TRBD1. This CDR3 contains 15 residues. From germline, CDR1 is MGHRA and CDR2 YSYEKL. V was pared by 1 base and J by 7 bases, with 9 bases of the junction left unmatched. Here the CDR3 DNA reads TGCGCCAGCAGCCAAGTGGGGACAGGAAGGGATGAGCAGTACTTC. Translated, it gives CASSQVGTGRDEQYF.

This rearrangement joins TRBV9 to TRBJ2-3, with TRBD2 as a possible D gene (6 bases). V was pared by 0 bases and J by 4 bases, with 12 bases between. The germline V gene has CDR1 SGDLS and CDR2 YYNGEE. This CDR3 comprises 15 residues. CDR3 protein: CASSVGRGWSDTQYF. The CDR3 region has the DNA TGTGCCAGCAGCGTAGGGAGGGGCTGGTCAGATACGCAGTATTTT.

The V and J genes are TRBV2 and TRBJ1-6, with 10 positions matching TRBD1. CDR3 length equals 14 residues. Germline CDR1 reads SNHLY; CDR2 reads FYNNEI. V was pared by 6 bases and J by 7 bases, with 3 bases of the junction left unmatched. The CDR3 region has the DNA TGTGCCAGCAGGGGACAGGGGCGGAATTCACCCCTCCACTTT. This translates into CASRGQGRNSPLHF.

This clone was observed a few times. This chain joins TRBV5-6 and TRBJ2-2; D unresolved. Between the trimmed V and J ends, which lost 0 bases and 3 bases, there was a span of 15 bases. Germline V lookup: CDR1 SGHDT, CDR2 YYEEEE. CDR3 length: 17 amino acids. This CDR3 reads CASSLEGSNMYTGELFF. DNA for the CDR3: TGTGCCAGCAGCTTGGAAGGCAGCAATATGTACACCGGGGAGCTGTTTTTT.

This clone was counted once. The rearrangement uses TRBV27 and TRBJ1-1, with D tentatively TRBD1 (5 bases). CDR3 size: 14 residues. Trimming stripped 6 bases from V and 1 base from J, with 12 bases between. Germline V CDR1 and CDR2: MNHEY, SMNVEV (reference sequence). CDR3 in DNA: TGTGCCAGCAGCTCGCAGGGACGGAACACTGAAGCTTTCTTT. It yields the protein CASSSQGRNTEAFF.

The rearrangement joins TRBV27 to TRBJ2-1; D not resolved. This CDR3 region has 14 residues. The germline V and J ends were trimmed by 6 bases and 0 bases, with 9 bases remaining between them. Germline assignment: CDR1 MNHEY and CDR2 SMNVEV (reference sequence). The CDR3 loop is CASRFVSSYNEQFF. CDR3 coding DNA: TGTGCCAGCAGGTTCGTTAGCTCCTACAATGAGCAGTTCTTC.